This TCR beta chain was recorded in a study of blood T cell repertoires in COVID-19. TCRdb's table, derived via immunoSEQ multiplex PCR, lists solely in-frame clones and lacks some. The repertoire has a few hundred thousand clones, about 90% of them found once; the top ten carry more than 1%. Input material: PBMCs or T cells enriched from blood (not recorded which). This TCR came from a woman in her thirties who had recovered from COVID-19.

CDR3 amino acids: CSVEESSGSNYGYTF. The CDR3 DNA is TGCAGCGTTGAAGAGTCGTCAGGGTCCAACTATGGCTACACCTTC. J is TRBJ1-2 and V is TRBV29-1; D is possibly TRBD1 (5 bases). CDR1 is SQVTM, CDR2 ANQGSEA, per germline. There are 15 residues in the CDR3. V dropped 0 bases and J dropped 2 bases, with 13 bases sitting between them.